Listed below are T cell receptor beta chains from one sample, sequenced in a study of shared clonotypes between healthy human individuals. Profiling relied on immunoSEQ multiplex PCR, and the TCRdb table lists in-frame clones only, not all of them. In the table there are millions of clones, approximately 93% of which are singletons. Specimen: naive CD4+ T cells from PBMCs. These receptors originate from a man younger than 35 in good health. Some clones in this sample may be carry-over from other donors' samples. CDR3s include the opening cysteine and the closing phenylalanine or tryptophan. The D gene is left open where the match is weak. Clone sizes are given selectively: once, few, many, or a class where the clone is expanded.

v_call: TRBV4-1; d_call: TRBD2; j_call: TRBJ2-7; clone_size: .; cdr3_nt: TGCGCCAGCAGCCAAGCACATCTAGCGGGAGACTACGAGCAGTACTTC; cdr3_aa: CASSQAHLAGDYEQYF
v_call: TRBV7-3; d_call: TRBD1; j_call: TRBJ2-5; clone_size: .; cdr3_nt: TGTGCCAGCAGCAGGACAGGACGAACATCCACGGTTGAGACCCAGTACTTC; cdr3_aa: CASSRTGRTSTVETQYF
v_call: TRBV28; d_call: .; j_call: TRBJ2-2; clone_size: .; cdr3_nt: TGTGCCAGCAGTGAGGGGGAGTGGCTTATCGGGGAGCTGTTTTTT; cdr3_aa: CASSEGEWLIGELFF
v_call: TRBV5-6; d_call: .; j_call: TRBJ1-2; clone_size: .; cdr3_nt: TGTGCCAGCAGCTTTGGGACGGTCCGGTCCGGCTACACCTTC; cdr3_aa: CASSFGTVRSGYTF
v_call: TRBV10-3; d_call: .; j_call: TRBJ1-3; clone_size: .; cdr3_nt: TGTGCCATCAGTGTTGGACAGACGAGGTATTTT; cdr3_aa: CAISVGQTRYF
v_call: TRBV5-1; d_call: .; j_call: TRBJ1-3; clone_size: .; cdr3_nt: TGCGCCAGCAGCTTGGGACAGACTGGAAACACCATATATTTT; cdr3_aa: CASSLGQTGNTIYF
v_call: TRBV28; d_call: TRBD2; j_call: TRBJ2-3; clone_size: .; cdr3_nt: TGTGCCAGCAACGCCCCCGGGACTAGCGGGAGAAGCACAGATACGCAGTATTTT; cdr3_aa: CASNAPGTSGRSTDTQYF
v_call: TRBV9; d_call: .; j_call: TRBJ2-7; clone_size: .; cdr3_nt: TGTGCCAGCAGCCCGGGAAGGTCCTACGAGCAGTACTTC; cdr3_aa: CASSPGRSYEQYF
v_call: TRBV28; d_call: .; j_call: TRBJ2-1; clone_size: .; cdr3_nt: TGTGCCAGCAGTCCCCCGGGACTCTACCAGAGCTCCTACAATGAGCAGTTCTTC; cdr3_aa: CASSPPGLYQSSYNEQFF
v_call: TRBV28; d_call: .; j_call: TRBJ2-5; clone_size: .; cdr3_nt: TGTGCCAGCAGCGCGACTAGTAGTCGGAAAGAGACCCAGTACTTC; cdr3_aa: CASSATSSRKETQYF
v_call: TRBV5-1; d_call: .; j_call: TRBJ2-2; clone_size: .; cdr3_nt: TGCGCCAGCAGCCGCGGCGAGGGTTGGGCCGGGGAGCTGTTTTTT; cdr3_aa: CASSRGEGWAGELFF
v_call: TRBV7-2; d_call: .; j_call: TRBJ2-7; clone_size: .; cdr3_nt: TGTGCCAGCAGCTTCCGACCGGACAGCTCCTACGAGCAGTACTTC; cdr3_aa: CASSFRPDSSYEQYF
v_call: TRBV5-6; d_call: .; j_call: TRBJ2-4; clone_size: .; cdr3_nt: TGTGCCAGCAGCTTTGTAGGGGCCAAAAACATTCAGTACTTC; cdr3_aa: CASSFVGAKNIQYF
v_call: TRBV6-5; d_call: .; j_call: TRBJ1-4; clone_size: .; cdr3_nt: TGTGCCAGCAGTTTCGGCAACAACAGAGACGAAAAACTGTTTTTT; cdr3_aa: CASSFGNNRDEKLFF
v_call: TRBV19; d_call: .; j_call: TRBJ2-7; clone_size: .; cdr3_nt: TGTGCCAGTACCCCCGGATCGGGGGCCTACTACGAGCAGTACTTC; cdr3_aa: CASTPGSGAYYEQYF
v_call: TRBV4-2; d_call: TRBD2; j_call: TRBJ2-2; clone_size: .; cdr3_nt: TGTGCCAGCAGCCAAGAAGGGACCGAGCGGGGCACCGGGGAGCTGTTTTTT; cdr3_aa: CASSQEGTERGTGELFF
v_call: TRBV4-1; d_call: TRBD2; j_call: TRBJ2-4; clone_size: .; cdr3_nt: TGCGCCAGCAGCCGCGGGGTGACTCGGGAGGGTGACAAAAACATTCAGTACTTC; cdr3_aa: CASSRGVTREGDKNIQYF
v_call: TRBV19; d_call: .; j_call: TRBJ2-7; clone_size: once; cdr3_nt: TGTGCCAGTAGGAACAGGAGATACGAGCAGTACTTC; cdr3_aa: CASRNRRYEQYF
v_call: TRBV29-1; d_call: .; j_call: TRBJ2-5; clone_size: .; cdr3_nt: TGCAGCGTTGAAGTGTCAGGAAAGGAGACCCAGTACTTC; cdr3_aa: CSVEVSGKETQYF
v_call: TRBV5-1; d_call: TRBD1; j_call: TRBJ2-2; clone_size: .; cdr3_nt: TGCGCCAGCAGCCCCTGGACAGGACCGCTCACCGGGGAGCTGTTTTTT; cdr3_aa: CASSPWTGPLTGELFF
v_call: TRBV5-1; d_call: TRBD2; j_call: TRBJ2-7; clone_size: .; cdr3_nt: TGCGCCAGCAGCCCCATCAGCGGGAGGGCCCACGAGCAGTACTTC; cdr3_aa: CASSPISGRAHEQYF
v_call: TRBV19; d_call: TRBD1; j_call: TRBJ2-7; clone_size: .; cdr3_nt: TGTGCCAGTAGTAGGGACAGGAAGAGCTCCTACGAGCAGTACTTC; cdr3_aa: CASSRDRKSSYEQYF